What follows describes a single T cell receptor (beta chain). No antigen is known for it. The sample is drawn from a study of Ad26.COV2.S vaccination and SARS-CoV-2 variants. Looking at the study overall: Participant was drawn from the COV1001 Ad26.COV2.S trial arm. Ad26.COV2.S, an intramuscular injection, was given once or twice 56 days apart.

Clones were read by immunoSEQ multiplex PCR, and TCRdb kept only the in-frame ones, dropping some. Of approximately 350,000 clones listed, 83% are singletons. The J segment lost 4 bases and the V segment lost 2 bases, leaving 5 bases of the junction unmatched. The CDR3 is 14 residues long. Germline lookup yields CDR1 MNHNS and CDR2 SASEGT. Study-level findings and limits: It is possible that the TCR breadth and depth analyses underestimated the total T cell responses.

Regarding treatment: 15 to 20 received Ad26.COV2.S at low or high dose, single or two shots; several received placebo; per-sample allocation not given. Vaccine and placebo recipients were sampled on day 63 after the first injection. The rearrangement joins TRBV6-1 to TRBJ2-7; TRBD1 matches 7 bases. The sequence came from a person between 18 and 65 years old who received the Ad26.COV2.S COVID-19 vaccine or a placebo. The material was peripheral blood, obtained in a trial of Ad26.COV2.S vaccine versus placebo. CDR3 region: CASSESRRGYEQYF. In nucleotides, the CDR3 is TGTGCCAGCAGTGAATCCCGCAGGGGGTACGAGCAGTACTTC.